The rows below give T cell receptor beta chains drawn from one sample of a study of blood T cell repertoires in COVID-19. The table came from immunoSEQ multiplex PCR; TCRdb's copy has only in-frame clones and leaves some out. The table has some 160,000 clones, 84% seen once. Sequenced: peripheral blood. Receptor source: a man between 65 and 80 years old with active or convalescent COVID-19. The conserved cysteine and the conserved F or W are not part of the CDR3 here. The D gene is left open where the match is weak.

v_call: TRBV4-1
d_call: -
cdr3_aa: ASSQGRGANTGELF

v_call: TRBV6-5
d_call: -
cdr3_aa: ASRPDGSNSPLH

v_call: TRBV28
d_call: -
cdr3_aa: ASSGVGAGLDEKLF

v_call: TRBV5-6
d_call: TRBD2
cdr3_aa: ASSLLGGRGANVLT

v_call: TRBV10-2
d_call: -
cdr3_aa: ASTAHTAGNSPLH

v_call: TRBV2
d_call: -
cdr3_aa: ASNYGGQPQH

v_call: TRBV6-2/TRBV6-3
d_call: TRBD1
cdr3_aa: ASSYSIATGGFDTGELF

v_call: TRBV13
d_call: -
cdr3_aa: ASSLPAGWNTEAF

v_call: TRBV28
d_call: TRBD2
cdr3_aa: ASSLIGASGQETQY

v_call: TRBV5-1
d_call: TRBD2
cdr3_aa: ASSKTSGGPNEQF

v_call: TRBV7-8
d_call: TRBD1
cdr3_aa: ASSFRDRGTEAF

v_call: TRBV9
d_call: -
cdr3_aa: ASSPQTTAYEQY

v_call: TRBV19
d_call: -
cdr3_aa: ASSRWGDNYGYT

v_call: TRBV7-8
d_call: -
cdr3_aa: ASSPRDRSYEQY

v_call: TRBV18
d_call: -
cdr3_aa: ASSPGRGNEKLF

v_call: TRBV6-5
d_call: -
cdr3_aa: ASGLGNQPQH

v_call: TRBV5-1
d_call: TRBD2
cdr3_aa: ASSLDRDGGTSTDTQY

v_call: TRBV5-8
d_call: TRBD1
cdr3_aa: ASNPLGTGDYGYT

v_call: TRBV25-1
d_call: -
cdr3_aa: ASLSAKNIQY

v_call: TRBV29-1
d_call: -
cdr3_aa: STSTGPEQY

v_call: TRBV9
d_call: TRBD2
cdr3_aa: ASSGSSGKATDTQY

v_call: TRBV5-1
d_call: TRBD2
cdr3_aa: ASSSRVAGVSGEQY

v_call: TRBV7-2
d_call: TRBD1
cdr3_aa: ASSLQGGRANEKLF

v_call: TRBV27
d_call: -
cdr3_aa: ASSPNGGFDQPQH

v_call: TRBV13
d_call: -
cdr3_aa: ASSTSRGESYGYT

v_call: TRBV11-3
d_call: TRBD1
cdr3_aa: ASSPHRGGGNEQF

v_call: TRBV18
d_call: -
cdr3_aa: ASSPIHSSYEQY

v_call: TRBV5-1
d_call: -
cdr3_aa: ASSSSTHTGELF

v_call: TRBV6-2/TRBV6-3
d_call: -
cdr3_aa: ASSYPPRTDNQPQH

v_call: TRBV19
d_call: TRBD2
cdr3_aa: ASSIGLAAGEQF

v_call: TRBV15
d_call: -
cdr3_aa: ATSRGAGYGYT

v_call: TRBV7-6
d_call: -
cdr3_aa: ASSSSRGHFAEAF

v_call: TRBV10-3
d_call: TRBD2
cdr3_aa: AISEGWLAGGQETQY

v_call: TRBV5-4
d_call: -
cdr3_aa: ASSQGQYEQY

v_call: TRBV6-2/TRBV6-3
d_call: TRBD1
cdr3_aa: ASSFWTGGAQPQH

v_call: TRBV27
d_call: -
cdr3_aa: ASSWAIYNEQF

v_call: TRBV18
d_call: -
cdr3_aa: ASSPTQETQY

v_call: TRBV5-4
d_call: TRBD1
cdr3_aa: ASSSGTGWYGYT

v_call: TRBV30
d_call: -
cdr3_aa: AGTPTLRGTEAF

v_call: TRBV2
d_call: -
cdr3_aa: ASSELSGANVLT

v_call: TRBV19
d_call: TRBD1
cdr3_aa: ASSNRGLRYSNQPQH

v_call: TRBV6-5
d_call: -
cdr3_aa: ASSLAHSNTEAF

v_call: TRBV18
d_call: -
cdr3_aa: ASSPPPFLQNKLF

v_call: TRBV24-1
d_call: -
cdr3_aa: ATSDRQETQY

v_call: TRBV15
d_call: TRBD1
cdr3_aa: ATSRTGGQPQH

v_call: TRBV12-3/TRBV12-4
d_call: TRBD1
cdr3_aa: ASSLDRGSPLH